These T cell receptor beta chains were read from a single sample in a study of cytomegalovirus exposure and HLA in healthy donors. The method was immunoSEQ multiplex PCR; TCRdb's version includes in-frame clones alone and lacks a portion of them. The data contain 200,000 to 250,000 clones, roughly 89% of them singletons. Sequences were obtained from PBMCs. These receptors were collected from a man between 18 and 35 years old in good health and CMV-seronegative. The CDR3 runs from the conserved cysteine through the conserved F or W. A D gene is named only where the DNA matches it firmly. A row's size may be missing; if present it is once, few, many or a size class.

TRBV7-2	NA	TRBJ2-1	NA	TGTGCCAGCAGCTTAGTCGCAGGCTCCAGCAATGAGCAGTTCTTC	CASSLVAGSSNEQFF
TRBV27	few	TRBJ2-7	NA	TGTGCCAGCAGTTTACGACCGACAGGTCTTTACGAGCAGTACTTC	CASSLRPTGLYEQYF
TRBV2	few	TRBJ2-3	NA	TGTGCCAGCAGTTACACAGATACGCAGTATTTT	CASSYTDTQYF
TRBV10-3	NA	TRBJ1-2	TRBD1	TGTGCCATCAGTGAGTCGACTCGAGGGGGCTCTGGCTACACCTTC	CAISESTRGGSGYTF
TRBV7-7	once	TRBJ2-1	NA	TGTGCTAGCAGCTTAGACCGGGGCAATGAGCAGTTCTTC	CASSLDRGNEQFF
TRBV30	NA	TRBJ2-7	TRBD2	TGTGCCTGGAGTCTCTTAACTCCGGGCCTAGCGGGTGCCTACGAGCAGTACTTC	CAWSLLTPGLAGAYEQYF
TRBV28	NA	TRBJ2-1	TRBD2	TGTGCCAGCAGCCGACTAGCGGGGGCCGTAAGCTCCTACAATGAGCAGTTCTTC	CASSRLAGAVSSYNEQFF
TRBV7-9	NA	TRBJ1-1	TRBD1	TGTGCCAGCAGCTCCCCTGGCGGACAGGGGAACACTGAAGCTTTCTTT	CASSSPGGQGNTEAFF
TRBV5-4	few	TRBJ2-5	NA	TGTGCCAGCAGCTTACCGGGAGAAGCAGAGACCCAGTACTTC	CASSLPGEAETQYF
TRBV7-9	NA	TRBJ1-6	NA	TGTGCCAGCAGCTCTTACCCGAGCTCCTATAATTCACCCCTCCACTTT	CASSSYPSSYNSPLHF
TRBV6-4	NA	TRBJ1-5	TRBD1	TGTGCCAGCAGTGACTCGAGGGCAGGGGGCTATCAGCCCCAGCATTTT	CASSDSRAGGYQPQHF
TRBV6-1	NA	TRBJ1-5	TRBD1	TGTGCCAGCAGGCTTGGGACAGGGGGCAATCAGCCCCAGCATTTT	CASRLGTGGNQPQHF
TRBV5-1	NA	TRBJ2-2	NA	TGCGCCAGCATTGAAGCTCCGACCGGGGAGCTGTTTTTT	CASIEAPTGELFF
TRBV14	NA	TRBJ1-3	NA	TGTGCCAGCAGCCAGGACAGTGCTTCGGGAAACACCATATATTTT	CASSQDSASGNTIYF
TRBV9	NA	TRBJ2-7	NA	TGTGCCAGCAGCGTAGATATCGGGAGCTCCTACGAGCAGTACTTC	CASSVDIGSSYEQYF
TRBV4-1	NA	TRBJ1-6	TRBD1	TGCGCCAGCAGCCAAGTAGGACAGGGGAGTTCACCCCTCCACTTT	CASSQVGQGSSPLHF
TRBV7-8	NA	TRBJ2-7	NA	TGTGCCAGCAGCTTAGATGCAGACTCCTACGAGCAGTACTTC	CASSLDADSYEQYF
TRBV5-1	NA	TRBJ1-5	NA	TGCGCCAGCAGCGAACTGCCGGGGGACCATCAGCCCCAGCATTTT	CASSELPGDHQPQHF
TRBV28	NA	TRBJ2-3	NA	TGTGCCAGCAGTAACCGGGATACGCAGTATTTT	CASSNRDTQYF
TRBV7-3	few	TRBJ2-1	NA	TGTGCCAGCAGCTTAACCGGGACTCCAAGTTACAATGAGCAGTTCTTC	CASSLTGTPSYNEQFF
TRBV11-2	NA	TRBJ1-6	NA	TGTGCCAGCAGCTTGCGGACGGGGAATTCGCCCCTCCACTTT	CASSLRTGNSPLHF
TRBV5-1	NA	TRBJ1-1	NA	TGCGCCAGCAGCCAGGACACCTACACTGAAGCTTTCTTT	CASSQDTYTEAFF
TRBV4-1	NA	TRBJ1-5	NA	TGCGCCAGCAGCCAAGCGTCGGATCAGCCCCAGCATTTT	CASSQASDQPQHF
TRBV28	NA	TRBJ1-6	NA	TGTGCCAGCAGTGCCCCAGCCCGAGGCTCACCCCTCCACTTT	CASSAPARGSPLHF
TRBV28	NA	TRBJ2-2	TRBD2	TGTGCCAGCAGGACCGGTGGCGGGGGGGCCATCGGGGAGCTGTTTTTT	CASRTGGGGAIGELFF
TRBV28	NA	TRBJ2-7	NA	TGTGCCAGCAGCGGTTGGGGGGGCAGGAATGTTCCCTACGAGCAGTACTTC	CASSGWGGRNVPYEQYF
TRBV10-3	NA	TRBJ2-3	TRBD2	TGTGCCGCCCGACCTAGCGGGAGTATAGCAGATACGCAGTATTTT	CAARPSGSIADTQYF
TRBV27	NA	TRBJ2-1	NA	TGTGCCAGCAGTTTATACATCTCCTACAATGAGCAGTTCTTC	CASSLYISYNEQFF
TRBV7-2	once	TRBJ1-5	NA	TGTGCCAGCAGCCCGAGCGATCAGCCCCAGCATTTT	CASSPSDQPQHF
TRBV7-7	NA	TRBJ2-1	TRBD2	TGTGCCAGCAGCTTATGGGACACTAGCGGGAGGGCCGGTGAGCAGTTCTTC	CASSLWDTSGRAGEQFF
TRBV28	NA	TRBJ2-4	NA	TGTGCCAGCACTTCCTTAGCCAAAAACATTCAGTACTTC	CASTSLAKNIQYF
TRBV28	NA	TRBJ1-6	NA	TGTGCCAGCAGTTTTGGGGGCGCCTATAATTCACCCCTCCACTTT	CASSFGGAYNSPLHF
TRBV5-4	NA	TRBJ2-3	NA	TGTGCCAGCAGCTCTAAAAGCGCGCGCACAGATACGCAGTATTTT	CASSSKSARTDTQYF
TRBV28	NA	TRBJ1-1	NA	TGTGCCACTATCCCCGGCGGGGCTGAAGCTTTCTTT	CATIPGGAEAFF
TRBV6-6	NA	TRBJ2-7	TRBD2	TGTGCCAGCATCACCGGGGGGTCGGCCTACGAGCAGTACTTC	CASITGGSAYEQYF
TRBV29-1	few	TRBJ1-1	NA	TGCAGCGCAGGGGCAGGGTGGGGCATGAACACTGAAGCTTTCTTT	CSAGAGWGMNTEAFF
TRBV5-1	NA	TRBJ1-5	TRBD1	TGCGCCAGCAGCCCCACAGGGGCTATGGGCAATCAGCCCCAGCATTTT	CASSPTGAMGNQPQHF
TRBV5-4	NA	TRBJ1-6	NA	TGTGCCAGCAGCATAGATAATTCACCCCTCCACTTT	CASSIDNSPLHF
TRBV5-4	NA	TRBJ2-7	NA	TGTGCCAGCAGCTTGAGGGACACCTACGAGCAGTACTTC	CASSLRDTYEQYF
TRBV4-3	NA	TRBJ1-3	TRBD1	TGCGCCAGCAGCCTCATCACAGGGGCGGACTCTGGAAACACCATATATTTT	CASSLITGADSGNTIYF
TRBV12-2	NA	TRBJ2-7	NA	TGTGCAGAACCTCGGGAAGGCTGGGCTTACGAGCAGTACTTC	CAEPREGWAYEQYF
TRBV28	NA	TRBJ2-7	NA	TGTGCCAGCAGTCCTAGACAGCAAAACTACGAGCAGTACTTC	CASSPRQQNYEQYF
TRBV4-2	NA	TRBJ2-2	TRBD1	TGTGCCAGCAGCCATCCTCTCCCGGACAGGGTCGGGGAGCTGTTTTTT	CASSHPLPDRVGELFF
TRBV5-1	few	TRBJ2-1	TRBD2	TGCGCCAGCAGCGGACCGGGACTAGAGCTCAATGAGCAGTTCTTC	CASSGPGLELNEQFF
TRBV19	once	TRBJ2-7	NA	TGTGCCAGTCGTCACAGGGGGGGCGAGCAGTACTTC	CASRHRGGEQYF
TRBV27	few	TRBJ1-6	NA	TGTGCCAGCAGTTTATCGTTGTGGAGCACCCTCCACTTT	CASSLSLWSTLHF
TRBV2	few	TRBJ1-6	TRBD1	TGTGCCAGCAGGGGGACAGGGGAAGTTTCACCCCTCCACTTT	CASRGTGEVSPLHF
TRBV4-2	NA	TRBJ2-3	TRBD2	TGTGCCAGCAGCCAAGATTTAGCGGGGGGGCCGGATACGCAGTATTTT	CASSQDLAGGPDTQYF
TRBV7-9	once	TRBJ1-1	NA	TGTGCCAGCAGCTTAGTTGCGAGAGCTGAAGCTTTCTTT	CASSLVARAEAFF
TRBV18	few	TRBJ2-7	TRBD2	TGTGCCAGCTCACCTAGCGGGGGCTACGAGCAGTACTTC	CASSPSGGYEQYF
TRBV7-9	NA	TRBJ2-7	NA	TGTGCCAGCAGCTTAGGATCAGGGATGGACGAGCAGTACTTC	CASSLGSGMDEQYF
TRBV5-1	NA	TRBJ2-1	TRBD2	TGCGCCAGCAGCTTGGCCGGGACTAGCTCGGAAGGTGAGCAGTTCTTC	CASSLAGTSSEGEQFF
TRBV5-6	NA	TRBJ1-3	TRBD1	TGTGCCAGCAGCTTGGGCTATAATACGGGACAGGGCGGCAACACCATATATTTT	CASSLGYNTGQGGNTIYF
TRBV18	NA	TRBJ2-7	NA	TGTGCCAGCTCACCAGTGGGGGCAGGGAACGAGCAGTACTTC	CASSPVGAGNEQYF
TRBV28	NA	TRBJ1-5	NA	TGTGCCAGCATTCCCACTGCCGGGGGACAGCCCCAGCATTTT	CASIPTAGGQPQHF